This is a list of T cell receptor beta chains from one sample in a study of TIL therapy for anti-PD-1-resistant metastatic lung cancer. Only in-frame clones appear in the TCRdb table, and some are missing; sequencing was by immunoSEQ multiplex PCR. The sample records tens of thousands of clones, roughly two thirds being singletons. Sequenced material: blood, taken at baseline. These receptors all stem from a person between 30 and 79 years old with non-small cell lung cancer. Both conserved end residues are trimmed from each CDR3.

TRBV19	TRBJ2-1	ASSMGRYNEQF
TRBV5-6	TRBJ2-1	ASSWEGFYNEQF
TRBV2	TRBJ2-1	ASSFGGTNNEQF
TRBV30	TRBJ2-7	AGRRVPTYEQY
TRBV7-9	TRBJ2-7	ASSLAAGRGYEQY
TRBV19	TRBJ2-6	ASGDSSLRTNVLT
TRBV5-1	TRBJ1-6	ASSLVGSSYNSPLH
TRBV15	TRBJ2-5	ATSRALTSGREETQY
TRBV11-1	TRBJ2-5	ASSLGTSGAGTQY
TRBV11-2	TRBJ2-1	ASSLDKENEQF
TRBV7-6	TRBJ2-1	ASSSLAGPPREQF
TRBV4-1	TRBJ1-2	ASSQELYTGPYGYT
TRBV7-9	TRBJ1-2	ASSLGVSASYGYT
TRBV11-3	TRBJ1-1	ASGHRTENTEAF
TRBV28	TRBJ1-2	ASSWGTGEFIAMAET
TRBV7-6	TRBJ2-3	ASSLAVAGAGTDTQY
TRBV2	TRBJ2-1	ASRGTLTYNEQF